The TCR beta chain under discussion was sequenced for a study of cytomegalovirus exposure and HLA in healthy donors. Study background: There were some 380 genotyped donors. Of these, about 81% fell in the genetic ancestry cluster associated with self-reported Caucasian donors. Study outcomes and limitations: Reports indicate that TCR beta sequences accurately predicted the HLA-A and HLA-B alleles of most subjects. It was assumed in the presence/absence analyses that sequencing depth was roughly uniform across donors. Earlier analysis yielded a pattern in which most TCR beta V segments were productive about 87% or about 30% of the time.

Comments on this clone: Antigen specificity is unknown.

The primer mix had 60 Vbeta and 13 Jbeta primers. Only in-frame clones appear in the TCRdb table, and some are missing; sequencing was by immunoSEQ multiplex PCR. The table has roughly 75,000 clones, around 83% seen once. CDR1 and CDR2 (germline): WNHNN, SYGVQD (reference sequence). This CDR3 has 12 amino acids. Trimming removed 9 bases at V and 0 bases at J, with 8 bases between. The clonotype was recovered from a man in his sixties or seventies in good health and CMV-seropositive. The sequenced sample was PBMCs. V usage is TRBV10-1 and J usage is TRBJ1-1; D remains unclear. The CDR3 region is CASAGMNTEAFF. The DNA for the CDR3 is TGCGCCAGTGCGGGGATGAACACTGAAGCTTTCTTT.